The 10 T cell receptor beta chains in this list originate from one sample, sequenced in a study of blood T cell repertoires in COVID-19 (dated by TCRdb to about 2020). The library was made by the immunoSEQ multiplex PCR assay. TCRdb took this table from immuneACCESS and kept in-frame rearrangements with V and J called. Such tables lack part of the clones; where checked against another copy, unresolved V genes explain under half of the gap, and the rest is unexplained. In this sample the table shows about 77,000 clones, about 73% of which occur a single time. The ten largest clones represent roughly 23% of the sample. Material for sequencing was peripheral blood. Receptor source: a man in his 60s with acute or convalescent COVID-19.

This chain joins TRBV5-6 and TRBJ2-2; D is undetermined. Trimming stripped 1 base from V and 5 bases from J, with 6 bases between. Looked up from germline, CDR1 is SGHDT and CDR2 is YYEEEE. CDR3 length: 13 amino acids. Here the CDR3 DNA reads TGTGCCAGCAGCTTGCTCGGGACCGGGGAGCTGTTTTTT. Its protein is CASSLLGTGELFF. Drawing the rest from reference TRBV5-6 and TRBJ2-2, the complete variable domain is DAGVTQSPTHLIKTRGQQVTLRCSPKSGHDTVSWYQQALGQGPQFIFQYYEEEERQRGNFPDRFSGHQFPNYSSELNVNALLLGDSALYLCASSLLGTGELFFGEGSRLTVL.

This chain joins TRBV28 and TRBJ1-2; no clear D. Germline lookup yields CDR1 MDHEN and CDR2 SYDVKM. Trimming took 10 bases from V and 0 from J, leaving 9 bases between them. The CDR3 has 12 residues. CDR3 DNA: TGTGCCACCAGGAGAGCTAACTATGGCTACACCTTC. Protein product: CATRRANYGYTF.

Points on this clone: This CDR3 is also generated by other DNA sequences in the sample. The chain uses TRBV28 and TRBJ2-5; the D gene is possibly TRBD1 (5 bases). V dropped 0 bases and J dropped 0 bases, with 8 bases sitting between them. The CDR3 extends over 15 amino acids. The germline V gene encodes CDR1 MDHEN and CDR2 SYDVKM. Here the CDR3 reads CASSLWGRNQETQYF. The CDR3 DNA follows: TGTGCCAGCAGTTTATGGGGGCGGAACCAAGAGACCCAGTACTTC.

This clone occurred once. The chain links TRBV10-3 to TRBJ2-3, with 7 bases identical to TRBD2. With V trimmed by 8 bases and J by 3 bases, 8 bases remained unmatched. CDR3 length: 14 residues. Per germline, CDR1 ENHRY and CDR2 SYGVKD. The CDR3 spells CAIYGGEITDTQYF. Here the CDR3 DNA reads TGTGCCATCTATGGGGGGGAGATAACAGATACGCAGTATTTT.

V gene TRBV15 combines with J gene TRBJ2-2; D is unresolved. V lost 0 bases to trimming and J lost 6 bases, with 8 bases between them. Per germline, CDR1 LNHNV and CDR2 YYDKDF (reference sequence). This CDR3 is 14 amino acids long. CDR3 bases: TGTGCCACCAGCAGAGATAGCATATCCGGGGAGCTGTTTTTT. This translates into CATSRDSISGELFF.

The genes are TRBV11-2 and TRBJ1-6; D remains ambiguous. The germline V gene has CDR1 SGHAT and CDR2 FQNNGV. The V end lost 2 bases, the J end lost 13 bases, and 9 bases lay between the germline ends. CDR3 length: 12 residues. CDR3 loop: CASSLRHSPLHF. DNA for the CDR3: TGTGCCAGCAGCTTACGCCACTCGCCCCTCCACTTT. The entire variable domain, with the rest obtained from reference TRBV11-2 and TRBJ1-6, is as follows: EAGVAQSPRYKIIEKRQSVAFWCNPISGHATLYWYQQILGQGPKLLIQFQNNGVVDDSQLPKDRFSAERLKGVDSTLKIQPAKLEDSAVYLCASSLRHSPLHFGNGTRLTVT.

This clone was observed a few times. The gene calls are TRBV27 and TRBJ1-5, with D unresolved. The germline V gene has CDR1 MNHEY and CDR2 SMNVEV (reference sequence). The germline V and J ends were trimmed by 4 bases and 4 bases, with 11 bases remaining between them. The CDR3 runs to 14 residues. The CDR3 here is CASSSSIRNQPQHF. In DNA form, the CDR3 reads TGTGCCAGCAGTTCTTCCATTCGGAATCAGCCCCAGCATTTT.

The CDR3 nucleotides are TGTGCCAGCAGTCGGGACAGGGCTGACTATGGCTACACCTTC. As protein: CASSRDRADYGYTF. The chain couples TRBV7-8 to TRBJ1-2, with TRBD1 matching 9 bases. Germline V lookup: CDR1 SGHVS, CDR2 FQNEAQ. CDR3 length: 14 amino acids. With 6 bases clipped from V and 3 bases from J, the junction kept 5 bases outside the gene matches.

The CDR3 nucleotides read TGTGCCAGCAGTACCCCGGGACAGCAAGAGACCCAGTACTTC. Translation: CASSTPGQQETQYF. This sequence joins TRBV28 and TRBJ2-5; the match to TRBD1 covers 7 bases. Germline V CDR1 and CDR2: MDHEN, SYDVKM. The CDR3 runs 14 residues. With V trimmed by 5 bases and J by 2 bases, 5 bases remained unmatched.

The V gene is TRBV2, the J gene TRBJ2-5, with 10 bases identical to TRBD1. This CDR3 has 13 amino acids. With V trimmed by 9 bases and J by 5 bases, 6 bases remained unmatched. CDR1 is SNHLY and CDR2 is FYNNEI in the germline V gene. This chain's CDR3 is CARGGTGEETQYF. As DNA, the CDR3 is TGTGCCAGAGGGGGGACAGGGGAGGAGACCCAGTACTTC.